One sample yielded the 13 T cell receptor beta chains listed below, sequenced in a study of blood T cell repertoires in COVID-19. TCRdb's table, derived via immunoSEQ multiplex PCR, lists solely in-frame clones and lacks some. The sample has around 250,000 clones; around 89% are singletons. The source material was peripheral blood. All receptors come from an older woman with COVID-19, enrolled during active disease.

V is TRBV27 and J is TRBJ1-1; the match to TRBD1 covers 9 bases. The V gene end was trimmed by 6 bases and the J gene end by 3 bases; junction bases not matched to a gene: 8. Germline V gene data show CDR1 as MNHEY and CDR2 as SMNVEV (reference sequence). The CDR3 consists of 15 residues. As DNA, the CDR3 is TGTGCCAGCAGGGGACAGGGTCGGTTCGACACTGAAGCTTTCTTT. The encoded protein is CASRGQGRFDTEAFF.

This rearrangement joins TRBV6-5 to TRBJ1-6; D possibly corresponds to TRBD1 (6 bases). The CDR3 is made up of 13 amino acids. In germline, CDR1 is MNHEY, CDR2 SVGAGI. This chain's CDR3 is CVTGIVENSPLHF. The CDR3 coding sequence is TGTGTCACAGGGATTGTGGAGAATTCACCCCTCCACTTT.

The V and J genes are TRBV28 and TRBJ2-1; 10 nucleotides match TRBD2. Losses at the gene ends were 5 bases for V and 8 bases for J; bases not matched to a gene: 12. This CDR3 spans 16 amino acids. Germline CDR1 and CDR2: MDHEN and SYDVKM. The CDR3 is CASSPPLAGEVDEQFF. CDR3 coding DNA: TGTGCCAGCAGTCCCCCCCTAGCGGGGGAGGTGGATGAGCAGTTCTTC.

The chain combines TRBV3-1 (or the pseudogene TRBV3-2) with TRBJ1-2, with a tentative D call TRBD1 (6 bases). The CDR3 extends over 15 amino acids. Trimming removed 0 bases at V and 5 bases at J, with 13 bases between. Germline loops: CDR1 LGHDT, CDR2 YNNKEL (reference sequence). The CDR3 DNA reads as TGTGCCAGCAGCCAAGATACGGCCACAGGGTATGGCTACACCTTC. The encoded protein is CASSQDTATGYGYTF.

V gene TRBV7-2 combines with J gene TRBJ2-1; 7 bases map to TRBD2. Germline CDR1 SGHTA, CDR2 FQGNSA. The CDR3 contains 15 residues. V gave up 3 bases and J gave up 7 bases; unmatched junction bases: 9. The CDR3: CASSFRGLNKNEQFF. CDR3 sequence (DNA): TGTGCCAGCAGCTTTAGGGGACTAAATAAAAATGAGCAGTTCTTC.

The rearrangement joins TRBV7-9 to TRBJ2-7, with D perhaps matching TRBD2 (5 bases). This CDR3 comprises 13 residues. Trimming took off 4 bases at V and 3 bases at J, with 10 bases between the two ends. Germline loops: CDR1 SEHNR, CDR2 FQNEAQ (reference sequence). Here the CDR3 DNA reads TGTGCCAGCAGCTCTAAGGGAGTCTACGAGCAGTACTTC. This sequence encodes CASSSKGVYEQYF. The full variable domain, rest sourced from reference TRBV7-9 and TRBJ2-7, is DTGVSQNPRHKITKRGQNVTFRCDPISEHNRLYWYRQTLGQGPEFLTYFQNEAQLEKSRLLSDRFSAERPKGSFSTLEIQRTEQGDSAMYLCASSSKGVYEQYFGPGTRLTVT.

CDR3 sequence: CASSQQGYEQYF. CDR3 in DNA: TGTGCCAGCAGTCAACAGGGTTACGAGCAGTACTTC. The chain combines TRBV12-3 or TRBV12-4 with TRBJ2-7, with TRBD1 as a possible D gene (6 bases). V lost 5 bases to trimming and J lost 4 bases, with 9 bases between them. The CDR3 has 12 residues.

The V call is TRBV7-3, the J call TRBJ2-1; 8 bases align to TRBD2. V lost 1 base, J lost 6 bases, and 5 bases stayed unmatched. There are 15 residues in the CDR3. Germline V gives CDR1 SGHTA, CDR2 FQGTGA. DNA for the CDR3: TGTGCCAGCAGCTTAAGCGGGCTAGCGGGCAATGAGCAGTTCTTC. The encoded protein is CASSLSGLAGNEQFF. The complete variable domain, with remaining parts taken from reference TRBV7-3 and TRBJ2-1, reads GAGVSQTPSNKVTEKGKYVELRCDPISGHTALYWYRQSLGQGPEFLIYFQGTGAADDSGLPNDRFFAVRPEGSVSTLKIQRTERGDSAVYLCASSLSGLAGNEQFFGPGTRLTVL.

This clone was observed a single time. The rearrangement uses TRBV12-5 and TRBJ1-5, with 11 bases that match TRBD1. V lost 6 bases to trimming and J lost 4 bases; unmatched junction nucleotides: 11. Germline loops: CDR1 LGHNT, CDR2 FRNRAP. There are 17 residues in the CDR3. The CDR3: CASGMDRGRGWNQPQHF. The DNA for the CDR3 is TGTGCTAGTGGAATGGACAGGGGGCGCGGTTGGAATCAGCCCCAGCATTTT.

The chain joins TRBV2 to TRBJ1-5; D is uncertain. V dropped 0 bases and J dropped 7 bases, with 10 bases sitting between them. This CDR3 is built from 14 residues. Per germline, CDR1 SNHLY and CDR2 FYNNEI. The CDR3 sequence: CASSEALPGQPQHF. The CDR3 DNA sequence: TGTGCCAGCAGTGAAGCGCTCCCGGGGCAGCCCCAGCATTTT.

This chain joins TRBV12-5 and TRBJ1-1; tentative D call: TRBD1 (6 bases). Germline values: CDR1 LGHNT, CDR2 FRNRAP. The CDR3 is 17 amino acids. V lost 1 base to trimming and J lost 3 bases, with 18 bases between them. CDR3 residues: CASGLDRAGAGDTEAFF. The CDR3 coding sequence is TGTGCTAGTGGTTTGGATAGGGCAGGGGCAGGGGACACTGAAGCTTTCTTT.

The genes are TRBV18 and TRBJ1-6; D not certain. With 0 bases removed from V and 5 bases from J, the gap between germline ends came to 8 bases. This CDR3 has 15 residues. Germline CDR1 KGHSH, CDR2 LQKENI. The CDR3 spells CASSPPGGNNSPLHF. The DNA for the CDR3 is TGTGCCAGCTCACCACCCGGCGGTAATAATTCACCCCTCCACTTT.

The rearrangement links TRBV7-8 to TRBJ1-1; D is ambiguous. The germline V gene has CDR1 SGHVS and CDR2 FQNEAQ. V gave up 3 bases and J gave up 0 bases, with 8 bases separating them. The length of the CDR3 is 14 residues. DNA of the CDR3: TGTGCCAGCAGCTTCAGAGACATGAACACTGAAGCTTTCTTT. Protein sequence: CASSFRDMNTEAFF.